One and the same sample provided the 29 T cell receptor beta chains below, sequenced in a study of blood T cells in healthy people across ages. Alongside a J-beta primer mix, a sample-barcoded 5' primer served in a second PCR lasting 7 to 11 cycles. TCRdb re-derived calls from the 5' RACE reads in MiXCR, one entry per CDR3 protein. The data show over a million distinct CDR3 sequences, approximately 40% seen once. The sequenced material came from blood. The receptor source for this set is a woman younger than 35 in good health.

This chain links TRBV10-3 with TRBJ2-1; perhaps TRBD1 as D (6 bases). There are 13 residues in the CDR3. The V gene's germline CDR1 is ENHRY and CDR2 SYGVKD. V gave up 7 bases and J gave up 13 bases, with 20 bases separating them. This CDR3 reads CAINTGPGETQFF. In DNA form, the CDR3 reads TGTGCCATCAATACAGGGCCAGGAGAGACCCAGTTCTTC.

This clonotype has just a few counts. This chain links TRBV7-9 with TRBJ1-2; tentatively, D is TRBD1 (6 bases). The CDR3 is 15 residues long. With 5 bases removed from V and 4 bases from J, the gap between germline ends came to 17 bases. In germline, CDR1 is SEHNR, CDR2 FQNEAQ (reference sequence). The CDR3 bases are TGTGCCAGCAGCAATCAGGACAGAGGTCTCTATGGCTACACCTTC. Translation: CASSNQDRGLYGYTF. Drawing the rest from reference TRBV7-9 and TRBJ1-2, the complete variable domain is DTGVSQNPRHKITKRGQNVTFRCDPISEHNRLYWYRQTLGQGPEFLTYFQNEAQLEKSRLLSDRFSAERPKGSFSTLEIQRTEQGDSAMYLCASSNQDRGLYGYTFGSGTRLTVV.

The chain is built from TRBV29-1 and TRBJ1-2; 12 bases agree with TRBD1. Losses at the gene ends were 7 bases for V and 3 bases for J; bases not matched to a gene: 9. The CDR3 has 15 amino acids. CDR1 and CDR2 from the germline V gene are SQVTM and ANQGSEA. CDR3 DNA: TGCAGCGCAGACTCCGGGACAGGGGGCTACTATGGCTACACCTTC. Residues: CSADSGTGGYYGYTF.

The V gene is TRBV5-5, the J gene TRBJ2-7; D is unresolved. The V and J ends lost 1 base and 0 bases respectively, with 8 bases between them. CDR1 and CDR2 (germline): SGHKS, YYEKEE (reference sequence). This CDR3 is built from 14 residues. The CDR3 DNA follows: TGTGCCAGCAGCTTGAGGTACAACTCCTACGAGCAGTACTTC. Amino acid sequence: CASSLRYNSYEQYF.

This rearrangement joins TRBV2 to TRBJ2-7; no clear D. This CDR3 has 13 residues. Germline values: CDR1 SNHLY, CDR2 FYNNEI. Trimming removed 8 bases from V and 2 bases from J, with 13 bases in between. Here the CDR3 DNA reads TGTGCCAGCGCCCGGTCAGAAACCTACGAGCAGTACTTC. This codes for CASARSETYEQYF.

In its sample, this clonotype was seen a few times. The chain links TRBV10-3 to TRBJ2-3; D might be TRBD1 or TRBD2, each matching 5 bases. V was pared by 2 bases and J by 2 bases, with 8 bases between. The CDR3 runs 14 residues. Germline loops: CDR1 ENHRY, CDR2 SYGVKD. The CDR3 DNA is TGTGCCATCAGTGAGGGGGACGACACAGATACGCAGTATTTT. Its translation: CAISEGDDTDTQYF.

This clonotype came up once. J is TRBJ2-2 and V is TRBV7-9; a weak D match, TRBD2 (5 bases). V dropped 5 bases and J dropped 3 bases, with 10 bases sitting between them. The CDR3 runs 14 residues. CDR1 SEHNR and CDR2 FQNEAQ come from the germline V gene (reference sequence). The CDR3 DNA sequence: TGTGCCAGCAGCATAGGCGGGCACACCGGGGAGCTGTTTTTT. Its translation: CASSIGGHTGELFF.

CDR3 coding DNA: TGTGCCAGCAGCACGGGACAGGTTACAGGTAATGAGCAGTTCTTC. Protein sequence: CASSTGQVTGNEQFF. The chain links TRBV7-3 to TRBJ2-1; 8 bases match TRBD1. This CDR3 has 15 residues. Germline CDR1 reads SGHTA; CDR2 reads FQGTGA. With V trimmed by 5 bases and J by 7 bases, 10 bases remained unmatched.

The chain carries TRBV6-2 or TRBV6-3 and TRBJ1-2, with D tentatively TRBD1 (5 bases). In germline, CDR1 is MNHEY, CDR2 SVGEGT. The CDR3 consists of 17 residues. V was shortened by 6 bases and J by 2 bases, with 22 bases between the two germline ends. In nucleotides, the CDR3 is TGTGCCAGCAGGAAGCCCGGGACCGCAACAATCAACTATGGCTACACCTTC. Translation: CASRKPGTATINYGYTF.

The chain joins TRBV7-6 to TRBJ2-3; 15 bases are a match to TRBD2. The CDR3 totals 19 residues. The V segment lost 6 bases and the J segment 3 bases; nucleotides outside the gene matches: 13. Germline CDR1 reads SGHVS; CDR2 reads FNYEAQ. The CDR3 DNA follows: TGTGCCAGCAGGATGGGTGGGACTAGCGGGAGGTGGAGAACAGATACGCAGTATTTT. Its translation is CASRMGGTSGRWRTDTQYF.

The chain is built from TRBV4-1 and TRBJ2-7, with unresolved D. The better agreement between TRBJ2-4 and the DNA end casts doubt on the J call. The germline V gene encodes CDR1 MGHRA and CDR2 YSYEKL. This CDR3 region has 16 residues. CDR3 DNA sequence: TGCGCCAGCAGCCAACGCTCCCCGGTTGCCGAAAACATTCAGTACTTC. It translates to CASSQRSPVAENIQYF.

This clonotype has a handful of counts. This rearrangement joins TRBV12-3 or TRBV12-4 to TRBJ2-3; 12 bases fit TRBD2. This CDR3 has 15 residues. Trimming cost V 6 bases and J 6 bases; bases outside gene matches: 7. Here the CDR3 DNA reads TGTGCCAGCAGACCGACTAGCGGGGGCTGGGATACGCAGTATTTT. As protein: CASRPTSGGWDTQYF.

The CDR3 loop reads CSAPRTGQSSYEQYF. The CDR3 coding sequence is TGCAGTGCCCCGAGGACAGGGCAATCCTCCTACGAGCAGTACTTC. This chain joins TRBV20-1 and TRBJ2-7; TRBD1 matches at 8 bases. Per the germline V gene, CDR1 is DFQATT and CDR2 is SNEGSKA (reference sequence). This CDR3 spans 15 amino acids. V trimming: 6 bases; J trimming: 0 bases; junction bases outside the gene matches: 10.

The rearrangement uses TRBV28 and TRBJ1-1; perhaps TRBD1 as D (6 bases). V dropped 6 bases and J dropped 6 bases, with 11 bases sitting between them. CDR1 and CDR2 (germline): MDHEN, SYDVKM. This CDR3 is 12 amino acids long. CDR3 in amino acids: CASSYRVAEAFF. CDR3 sequence (DNA): TGTGCCAGCAGCTACAGGGTCGCTGAAGCTTTCTTT.

V usage is TRBV20-1 and J usage is TRBJ2-5; 7 bases map to TRBD1. The end of the DNA is better explained by TRBJ2-7, so the J call may be wrong. Germline V gene data show CDR1 as DFQATT and CDR2 as SNEGSKA (reference sequence). This CDR3 contains 14 residues. The CDR3 bases are TGCAGTGCTACTAAGGGGACAGCCCCGGACGAGCAGTACTTC. This translates into CSATKGTAPDEQYF.

The sample holds a few counts of this clonotype. The chain couples TRBV5-1 to TRBJ2-7; possibly TRBD1 for D (6 bases). With 5 bases removed from V and 3 bases from J, the gap between germline ends came to 12 bases. The germline CDR1 and CDR2 sequences are SGHRS and YFSETQ. The CDR3 covers 13 residues. The CDR3 DNA reads TGCGCCAGCAGACAACAGGGCGTCTACGAGCAGTACTTC. Residues: CASRQQGVYEQYF. Based on the CDR3 plus reference TRBV5-1 and TRBJ2-7, the full variable domain is KAGVTQTPRYLIKTRGQQVTLSCSPISGHRSVSWYQQTPGQGLQFLFEYFSETQRNKGNFPGRFSGRQFSNSRSEMNVSTLELGDSALYLCASRQQGVYEQYFGPGTRLTVT.

This clonotype occurred once. The gene calls are TRBV7-9 and TRBJ2-1, with D perhaps TRBD2 (6 bases). The end of the DNA is better explained by TRBJ2-7, so the J call may be wrong. The CDR3 has 13 amino acids. CDR1 is SEHNR and CDR2 is FQNEAQ in the germline V gene (reference sequence). CDR3 residues: CASHRSGGAEQYF. The DNA of the CDR3 is TGTGCCAGCCACAGGTCGGGCGGGGCCGAGCAGTACTTC.

V gene TRBV25-1 combines with J gene TRBJ1-1, with 8 bases lining up with TRBD1. The CDR3 contains 15 residues. V was clipped by 4 bases and J by 3 bases; unmatched bases: 7. Germline-derived CDR1 and CDR2 are MGHDK and SYGVNS. As DNA, the CDR3 is TGTGCCAGCAGTGCAAGACAGGGGAAGGACACTGAAGCTTTCTTT. Translating it yields CASSARQGKDTEAFF.

There are a few counts of this clonotype. The chain recombines TRBV18 with TRBJ2-1; TRBD2 matches 8 bases. V trimming: 3 bases; J trimming: 7 bases; junction bases outside the gene matches: 8. CDR3 length equals 15 residues. Germline CDR1 reads KGHSH; CDR2 reads LQKENI. The CDR3 sequence: CASSPSLAEGNEQFF. CDR3 DNA: TGTGCCAGCTCACCCTCACTAGCGGAGGGAAATGAGCAGTTCTTC.

The chain recombines TRBV10-3 with TRBJ2-5; a weak D match, TRBD2 (6 bases). With 3 bases removed from V and 3 bases from J, the gap between germline ends came to 11 bases. This CDR3 has 14 residues. Germline CDR1 reads ENHRY; CDR2 reads SYGVKD. The CDR3 loop is CAISDGGAKETQYF. The CDR3, as DNA: TGTGCCATCAGTGATGGCGGGGCCAAAGAGACCCAGTACTTC.

The chain couples TRBV7-9 to TRBJ2-1, with D perhaps TRBD2 (6 bases). Trimming pared 2 bases from V and 10 bases from J, leaving 18 bases between. CDR1 and CDR2 from the germline V gene are SEHNR and FQNEAQ (reference sequence). This CDR3 has 15 amino acids. The CDR3 sequence is CASSLRADDGGEQFF. The CDR3 DNA follows: TGTGCCAGCAGCTTAAGGGCGGACGACGGGGGAGAGCAGTTCTTC.

This clonotype appeared a few times. The V gene is TRBV12-3 or TRBV12-4, the J gene TRBJ1-4; D gene unclear. With 1 base removed from V and 0 bases from J, the gap between germline ends came to 18 bases. This CDR3 contains 19 residues. The CDR3 reads CASSLVSPLYSATNEKLFF. CDR3 DNA: TGTGCCAGCAGTTTAGTATCCCCTCTTTACAGTGCAACTAATGAAAAACTGTTTTTT.

This clonotype was picked up a small number of times. V usage is TRBV30 and J usage is TRBJ2-3; D remains ambiguous. Looked up from germline, CDR1 is GTSNPN and CDR2 is SVGIG (reference sequence). The CDR3 runs to 13 residues. Between the trimmed V and J ends, which lost 6 bases and 3 bases, there was a span of 13 bases. The CDR3 bases are TGTGCCTGTGGACCTCTCCATACAGATACGCAGTATTTT. As protein: CACGPLHTDTQYF.

The chain recombines TRBV6-1 with TRBJ2-1; 7 nucleotides match TRBD1. CDR3 length: 16 amino acids. The germline CDR1 and CDR2 sequences are MNHNS and SASEGT. Unmatched junction bases numbered 13, after V lost 7 bases and J lost 4 bases. The CDR3 DNA sequence: TGTGCCAGCACCTCTAGCTACATGGACAGGTACAATGAGCAGTTCTTC. It codes for CASTSSYMDRYNEQFF.

This rearrangement joins TRBV3-1 to TRBJ2-3; 9 bases are shared with TRBD2. CDR1 LGHDT and CDR2 YNNKEL come from the germline V gene (reference sequence). V trimming: 8 bases; J trimming: 2 bases; junction bases outside the gene matches: 11. The CDR3 is made up of 16 amino acids. CDR3 loop: CASGPIAGGATDTQYF. The CDR3 bases are TGTGCCAGCGGCCCGATCGCGGGAGGGGCCACAGATACGCAGTATTTT.

This sequence joins TRBV20-1 and TRBJ2-1, with D perhaps TRBD1 (6 bases). Germline loops: CDR1 DFQATT, CDR2 SNEGSKA (reference sequence). The CDR3 is 15 residues long. V gave up 0 bases and J gave up 9 bases, with 18 bases separating them. The CDR3 nucleotides read TGCAGTGCTAGAGAGATTAGCGTGGGGGCGGCTGAGCAGTTCTTC. The encoded protein is CSAREISVGAAEQFF.

CDR3 nucleotides: TGCGCCAGCAGCTTGGCCGTGACGACCCGCAATGAGCAGTTCTTC. Amino acid sequence: CASSLAVTTRNEQFF. The rearrangement uses TRBV5-1 and TRBJ2-1; D gene ambiguous. Looked up from germline, CDR1 is SGHRS and CDR2 is YFSETQ. Trimming removed 0 bases at V and 6 bases at J, with 13 bases between. The CDR3 spans 15 residues.

V usage is TRBV27 and J usage is TRBJ1-2; 7 bases align to TRBD1. Trimming cost V 6 bases and J 7 bases; bases outside gene matches: 5. CDR3 length: 12 amino acids. Germline CDR1 reads MNHEY; CDR2 reads SMNVEV (reference sequence). The DNA of the CDR3 is TGTGCCAGCAGCTCGACAGGGAGTGGCTACACCTTC. It codes for CASSSTGSGYTF.

The V gene is TRBV20-1, the J gene TRBJ2-5; D is unclear. The V gene lost 5 bases and the J gene lost 3 bases, with 7 bases spanning the gap. The CDR3 loop spans 11 amino acids. Germline CDR1 reads DFQATT; CDR2 reads SNEGSKA (reference sequence). The CDR3 DNA reads as TGCAGTGCTTTGGGAAAAGAGACCCAGTACTTC. This translates into CSALGKETQYF.